The clone carrying this TCR beta chain appeared a single time. As yet, its antigen is unknown. The repertoire was sequenced with immunoSEQ multiplex PCR; TCRdb's copy has only in-frame clones and lacks some. The table has approximately 100,000 clones, 84% seen once; the top ten hold roughly 5%. V was pared by 2 bases and J by 8 bases, with 13 bases between. Germline V CDR1 and CDR2: SGHTA, FQGNSA. The CDR3 has 14 residues. This record belongs to a study of OX40 agonist ivuxolimab in advanced cancers. The wider study: The dose of intravenous ivuxolimab that patients received every 2 weeks ranged from 0.01 to 10 mg/kg.

The study, taken as a whole, reports: Some nonresponders likewise displayed low normalized T-cell clonal expansion. Still undetermined is the antigen specificity of the expanded peripheral T cells. At doses 0.1 to 3.0 mg/kg, CD4+ and CD8+ clones expanded.

This clonotype was obtained from an adult with an advanced solid tumor such as melanoma, head and neck, liver or kidney cancer. The chain links TRBV7-2 to TRBJ1-3, with a possible D match to TRBD1 (6 bases). The sequencing here drew on CD4+ or CD8+ T cells sorted from blood, taken in a trial of the OX40 agonist ivuxolimab. CDR3 protein: CASSLQGRSDTIYF. For the CDR3, the DNA is TGTGCCAGCAGCTTACAGGGGAGGTCGGACACCATATATTTT.